Listed here are 2 T cell receptor beta chains from one sample, sequenced in a study of OX40 agonist ivuxolimab in advanced cancers. The data were produced by immunoSEQ multiplex PCR, yet TCRdb's version contains in-frame clones alone and is incomplete. The sample has over 85,000 clones; about four fifths are singletons. The sequenced sample was CD4+ or CD8+ T cells sorted from blood, obtained in a trial of the OX40 agonist ivuxolimab. The source of these receptors is an adult with an advanced solid tumor such as melanoma, head and neck, liver or kidney cancer.

The chain links TRBV5-1 to TRBJ1-1; 11 bases line up with TRBD1. The CDR3 has 15 amino acids. Germline V CDR1 and CDR2: SGHRS, YFSETQ. Germline trimming cut 3 bases from V and 6 bases from J; bases unmatched to any gene: 7. CDR3 protein: CASSSGTGGMAEAFF. The CDR3 nucleotides are TGCGCCAGCAGCTCAGGGACAGGGGGAATGGCTGAAGCTTTCTTT.

The chain recombines TRBV15 with TRBJ1-1; D is unresolved. The germline V gene encodes CDR1 LNHNV and CDR2 YYDKDF (reference sequence). There are 13 residues in the CDR3. V was trimmed by 3 bases and J by 6 bases, leaving 11 bases between them. The DNA of the CDR3 is TGTGCCACCAGCAGGATAGAAGTCGCTGAAGCTTTCTTT. This sequence encodes CATSRIEVAEAFF.